Below are 17 T cell receptor beta chains sequenced from a single sample in a study of T-cell memory formation after mild COVID-19. MiXCR, run by TCRdb on the 5' RACE reads, gives a single entry per CDR3 protein. The data contain about 140,000 distinct CDR3 sequences, about 14% of them seen just once; the ten biggest clones take up roughly 14%. Sequenced: PBMCs or a T cell subset sorted from them (not recorded which). Receptors originate from an adult woman who had mild COVID-19 (a few samples of this study predate the infection). Cell type and time point are not known.

The table lists this clonotype with a few counts. This chain links TRBV6-1 with TRBJ2-7, with D possibly TRBD2 on 6 matching bases. The germline CDR1 and CDR2 sequences are MNHNS and SASEGT. The CDR3 extends over 12 amino acids. V was shortened by 10 bases and J by 6 bases, with 16 bases between the two germline ends. CDR3 in DNA: TGTGCCACCGAGGTGCTAGCGAGCGAGCAGTACTTC. This translates into CATEVLASEQYF.

V usage is TRBV12-3 or TRBV12-4 and J usage is TRBJ2-1, with TRBD2 as a possible D gene (6 bases). The ends were cut back, 2 bases at V and 7 bases at J, with 12 bases in the middle. This CDR3 comprises 14 residues. The CDR3 coding sequence is TGTGCCAGCAGTTTATACGGGGGTACGAATGAGCAGTTCTTC. This gives the protein CASSLYGGTNEQFF.

The chain is built from TRBV12-3 or TRBV12-4 and TRBJ2-7; 16 nucleotides match TRBD2. The CDR3 totals 18 residues. V shed 1 base and J 3 bases; nucleotides not matched to a gene: 6. The CDR3 DNA reads TGTGCCAGCAGTTTAGTTGGGACTAGCGGGAGGGAACTCTACGAGCAGTACTTC. Protein sequence: CASSLVGTSGRELYEQYF.

The CDR3 protein is CATSAEGQAAYNEQFF. The CDR3 DNA reads as TGTGCCACCAGTGCGGAAGGACAGGCTGCCTACAATGAGCAGTTCTTC. This chain joins TRBV24-1 and TRBJ2-1, with 7 bases identical to TRBD1. CDR3 length equals 16 residues. Losses at the gene ends were 5 bases for V and 2 bases for J; bases not matched to a gene: 8. Germline V CDR1 and CDR2: KGHDR, SFDVKD.

The sample holds a few counts of this clonotype. This rearrangement joins TRBV7-2 to TRBJ2-5; possible D gene TRBD1, 5 bases. Trimming took 6 bases from V and 0 from J, leaving 14 bases between them. This CDR3 spans 15 amino acids. Germline V lookup: CDR1 SGHTA, CDR2 FQGNSA. CDR3 DNA sequence: TGTGCCAGCAGTAGGGGCCCTCTCAACCAAGAGACCCAGTACTTC. Its translation is CASSRGPLNQETQYF.

The rearrangement links TRBV29-1 to TRBJ1-1, with TRBD1 as a possible D gene (5 bases). The germline V and J ends were trimmed by 1 base and 4 bases, with 7 bases remaining between them. The V gene's germline CDR1 is SQVTM and CDR2 ANQGSEA. The CDR3 loop spans 12 amino acids. For the CDR3, the DNA is TGCAGCGTTGAAGGGGACGGCACTGAAGCTTTCTTT. As protein: CSVEGDGTEAFF.

The chain links TRBV2 to TRBJ2-5; D call uncertain. The CDR3 loop spans 13 amino acids. Germline lookup yields CDR1 SNHLY and CDR2 FYNNEI. V shed 2 bases and J shed 5 bases, with 9 bases lying between them. For the CDR3, the DNA is TGTGCCAGCAGTGAATCCGGGTGGGAGACCCAGTACTTC. It encodes CASSESGWETQYF.

The chain links TRBV27 to TRBJ1-5; D remains ambiguous. V lost 5 bases and J 5 bases, leaving 1 base between the germline ends. Germline CDR1 is MNHEY and CDR2 is SMNVEV (reference sequence). The CDR3 runs 10 residues. In nucleotides, the CDR3 is TGTGCCAGCAGTGATCAGCCCCAGCATTTT. The encoded protein is CASSDQPQHF.

In its sample, this clonotype was seen a few times. This chain joins TRBV11-2 and TRBJ2-5; the D gene is possibly TRBD1 (5 bases). There are 15 residues in the CDR3. Between the trimmed V and J ends, which lost 1 base and 5 bases, there was a span of 14 bases. Germline CDR1 and CDR2: SGHAT and FQNNGV. CDR3 amino acids: CASSLGGARTETQYF. Written as DNA, the CDR3 is TGTGCCAGCAGCTTAGGGGGCGCAAGAACTGAGACCCAGTACTTC.

At least ten counts were recorded for this clonotype. The chain has TRBV20-1 and TRBJ2-3; the match to TRBD1 covers 9 bases. The CDR3 sequence is 17 residues long. Germline-derived CDR1 and CDR2 are DFQATT and SNEGSKA (reference sequence). V lost 1 base and J lost 3; bases outside the gene matches: 11. The CDR3 is CSARGLTGQGRTDTQYF. The CDR3 nucleotides are TGCAGTGCTAGAGGTCTGACGGGACAGGGTAGGACAGATACGCAGTATTTT.

V is TRBV12-5 and J is TRBJ2-1, with 14 nucleotides matching TRBD2. CDR1 and CDR2 from the germline V gene are LGHNT and FRNRAP. This CDR3 comprises 15 residues. Losses at the gene ends were 5 bases for V and 7 bases for J; bases not matched to a gene: 4. Here the CDR3 reads CASGTGTSGGNEQFF. The CDR3 DNA reads TGTGCTAGTGGTACCGGGACTAGCGGGGGTAATGAGCAGTTCTTC.

This clonotype came up many times. The chain has TRBV29-1 and TRBJ2-3; TRBD1 matches at 9 bases. In germline, CDR1 is SQVTM, CDR2 ANQGSEA. V gave up 4 bases and J gave up 3 bases; unmatched junction bases: 14. The CDR3 sequence is 17 residues long. The CDR3 spells CSVAPDRGDSGTDTQYF. CDR3 sequence (DNA): TGCAGCGTTGCCCCCGACAGGGGGGATAGCGGGACAGATACGCAGTATTTT.

A few counts support this clonotype. The chain joins TRBV20-1 to TRBJ2-7; D is perhaps TRBD1 (6 bases). Trimming shortened V by 6 bases and J by 1 base, and 7 bases separated the two germline ends. The CDR3 is 11 residues long. Per the germline V gene, CDR1 is DFQATT and CDR2 is SNEGSKA (reference sequence). The CDR3 nucleotides are TGCAGTGCGGACAGTTCCTACGAGCAGTACTTC. It encodes CSADSSYEQYF.

The rearrangement uses TRBV5-4 and TRBJ1-2; 10 nucleotides line up with TRBD1. CDR1 and CDR2 from the germline V gene are SGHNT and YYREEE (reference sequence). J was trimmed by 8 bases and V by 4 bases; bases with no gene match: 14. The CDR3 has 16 amino acids. The CDR3 DNA reads as TGTGCCAGCAGCGTATACGGGACAGGGGAAGGGCTGGGCTACACCTTC. Encoded protein: CASSVYGTGEGLGYTF.

V and J are TRBV27 and TRBJ2-1, with 7 nucleotides matching TRBD2. The J segment lost 8 bases and the V segment lost 7 bases, leaving 8 bases of the junction unmatched. The germline CDR1 and CDR2 sequences are MNHEY and SMNVEV (reference sequence). The CDR3 spans 13 residues. CDR3 DNA sequence: TGTGCCAGCACCCTTACGGGAGGCGATGAGCAGTTCTTC. Its translation is CASTLTGGDEQFF.

This CDR3 reads CSALGARYGYTF. CDR3 bases: TGCAGCGCTCTCGGGGCACGCTATGGCTACACCTTC. The chain couples TRBV20-1 to TRBJ1-2, with D possibly TRBD1 on 5 matching bases. This CDR3 region has 12 residues. The germline V gene encodes CDR1 DFQATT and CDR2 SNEGSKA (reference sequence).

V gene TRBV4-1 combines with J gene TRBJ2-2; 9 bases are a match to TRBD2. The J segment lost 2 bases and the V segment lost 1 base, leaving 5 bases of the junction unmatched. The germline V gene encodes CDR1 MGHRA and CDR2 YSYEKL. This CDR3 is built from 17 residues. The chain's CDR3 is CASSQVSGGINTGELFF. For the CDR3, the DNA is TGCGCCAGCAGCCAAGTGAGCGGGGGGATTAACACCGGGGAGCTGTTTTTT.